These T cell receptor beta chains were read from a single sample in a study of blood T cell dynamics during melanoma immunotherapy. The method was immunoSEQ multiplex PCR; TCRdb's version includes in-frame clones alone and lacks a portion of them. Of fewer than 20,000 clones detected, approximately 94% appear once; the ten largest clones hold about 0.2%. Sequencing used effector memory CD8+ T cells from blood, obtained from a patient treated with checkpoint blockade. The receptors were gathered from a human donor with melanoma. CDR3s include the opening cysteine and the closing phenylalanine or tryptophan. The D gene is left open where the match is weak. Clone size is not always given. Where it is, it says once, few, many or a class for expanded clones.

v_call: TRBV9
clone_size: -
d_call: TRBD1
j_call: TRBJ1-1
cdr3_length: 14
cdr3_nt: TGTGCCAGCAGCGTTCAGGGGGACCCGGGTGAAGCTTTCTTT
cdr3_aa: CASSVQGDPGEAFF

v_call: TRBV7-8
clone_size: -
d_call: -
j_call: TRBJ2-2
cdr3_length: 16
cdr3_nt: TGTGCCAGCAGCTTAGTGCGGCCGGGATACACCGGGGAGCTGTTTTTT
cdr3_aa: CASSLVRPGYTGELFF

v_call: TRBV16
clone_size: -
d_call: TRBD2
j_call: TRBJ2-1
cdr3_length: 14
cdr3_nt: TGTGCCAGCAGCCAAGCGACTAGCGACAATGAGCAGTTCTTC
cdr3_aa: CASSQATSDNEQFF

v_call: TRBV10-3
clone_size: once
d_call: TRBD2
j_call: TRBJ2-7
cdr3_length: 14
cdr3_nt: TGTGCCATCAGTGAAAAGCGGGAGGTGTACGAGCAGTACTTC
cdr3_aa: CAISEKREVYEQYF

v_call: TRBV13
clone_size: -
d_call: TRBD1
j_call: TRBJ1-2
cdr3_length: 13
cdr3_nt: TGTGCCAGCAGCTCGACAGGGTCCTATGGCTACACCTTC
cdr3_aa: CASSSTGSYGYTF

v_call: TRBV2
clone_size: -
d_call: TRBD2
j_call: TRBJ2-1
cdr3_length: 12
cdr3_nt: TGTGCCAGCAGTCGGGAGGGCAATGAGCAGTTCTTC
cdr3_aa: CASSREGNEQFF

v_call: TRBV25-1
clone_size: -
d_call: -
j_call: TRBJ2-1
cdr3_length: 13
cdr3_nt: TGTGCCAGCAGTGAAGCCCCGGGGCGAACGCAGTTCTTC
cdr3_aa: CASSEAPGRTQFF

v_call: TRBV29-1
clone_size: -
d_call: TRBD1
j_call: TRBJ2-7
cdr3_length: 12
cdr3_nt: TGCAGCGTGCTAGGACAGGGCTACGAGCAGTACTTC
cdr3_aa: CSVLGQGYEQYF

v_call: TRBV29-1
clone_size: -
d_call: TRBD2
j_call: TRBJ2-1
cdr3_length: 14
cdr3_nt: TGCAGCGTCACAAGCGGGAGGGGGGGCAATGAGCAGTTCTTC
cdr3_aa: CSVTSGRGGNEQFF

v_call: TRBV7-9
clone_size: -
d_call: -
j_call: TRBJ2-3
cdr3_length: 15
cdr3_nt: TGTGCCAGCAGCACCCCCAGTGGATGGGGGGATACGCAGTATTTT
cdr3_aa: CASSTPSGWGDTQYF

v_call: TRBV10-2
clone_size: -
d_call: -
j_call: TRBJ2-7
cdr3_length: 12
cdr3_nt: TGCGCCAGCACAGGGAATGCCTACGAGCAGTACTTC
cdr3_aa: CASTGNAYEQYF

v_call: TRBV27
clone_size: -
d_call: TRBD2
j_call: TRBJ2-1
cdr3_length: 15
cdr3_nt: TGTGCCAGCAGCCCGGGACTAGCGACTCTCTATGAGCAGTTCTTC
cdr3_aa: CASSPGLATLYEQFF

v_call: TRBV9
clone_size: -
d_call: -
j_call: TRBJ2-7
cdr3_length: 15
cdr3_nt: TGTGCCAGCAGCGTAGGAGGGGCCACGACCTACGAGCAGTACTTC
cdr3_aa: CASSVGGATTYEQYF

v_call: TRBV2
clone_size: few
d_call: TRBD1
j_call: TRBJ1-1
cdr3_length: 12
cdr3_nt: TGTGCCAGCAGATCCCGGGACAGGCAAGCTTTCTTT
cdr3_aa: CASRSRDRQAFF

v_call: TRBV27
clone_size: -
d_call: -
j_call: TRBJ2-1
cdr3_length: 16
cdr3_nt: TGTGCCAGCAGTCCGCACGAGTCTTCCTTAATCAATGAGCAGTTCTTC
cdr3_aa: CASSPHESSLINEQFF

v_call: TRBV7-8
clone_size: -
d_call: -
j_call: TRBJ2-5
cdr3_length: 15
cdr3_nt: TGTGCCAGCAGCTTAGCGGCCCGGGCGCAAGAGACCCAGTACTTC
cdr3_aa: CASSLAARAQETQYF

v_call: TRBV19
clone_size: -
d_call: -
j_call: TRBJ2-5
cdr3_length: 16
cdr3_nt: TGTGCCAGGAAGGACGGGTCGAAGTCGTACCAAGAGACCCAGTACTTC
cdr3_aa: CARKDGSKSYQETQYF

v_call: TRBV19
clone_size: few
d_call: -
j_call: TRBJ1-1
cdr3_length: 15
cdr3_nt: TGTGCCAGTAGTACCGTCCAGGGTTTGAACACTGAAGCTTTCTTT
cdr3_aa: CASSTVQGLNTEAFF

v_call: TRBV9
clone_size: -
d_call: TRBD1
j_call: TRBJ2-1
cdr3_length: 14
cdr3_nt: TGTGCCAGCAGCGTTGGGACAGGGGTGGATGAGCAGTTCTTC
cdr3_aa: CASSVGTGVDEQFF

v_call: TRBV27
clone_size: -
d_call: TRBD1
j_call: TRBJ2-7
cdr3_length: 13
cdr3_nt: TGTGCCAGCAGTCCGCACAGGGGCGGCGAGCAGTACTTC
cdr3_aa: CASSPHRGGEQYF

v_call: TRBV29-1
clone_size: -
d_call: TRBD2
j_call: TRBJ2-7
cdr3_length: 16
cdr3_nt: TGCAGCGTTGAAACCCCCGGGCTAGCGGAATTGTACGAGCAGTACTTC
cdr3_aa: CSVETPGLAELYEQYF

v_call: TRBV27
clone_size: once
d_call: -
j_call: TRBJ1-3
cdr3_length: 15
cdr3_nt: TGTGCCAGCAGTCCCCTAGGCTACTCTGGAAACACCATATATTTT
cdr3_aa: CASSPLGYSGNTIYF

v_call: TRBV6-1
clone_size: -
d_call: -
j_call: TRBJ2-7
cdr3_length: 15
cdr3_nt: TGTGCCAGCAGTCCCCTAGAGTCAGGGTCCTACGAGCAGTACTTC
cdr3_aa: CASSPLESGSYEQYF

v_call: TRBV27
clone_size: -
d_call: -
j_call: TRBJ2-7
cdr3_length: 13
cdr3_nt: TGTGCCAGCAGTTTAAACCTTCCTTACGAGCAGTACTTC
cdr3_aa: CASSLNLPYEQYF

v_call: TRBV10-1
clone_size: -
d_call: TRBD1
j_call: TRBJ1-2
cdr3_length: 17
cdr3_nt: TGCGCCAGCAGGCGTCCTGGGACAGGTATACGGCGCTATGGCTACACCTTC
cdr3_aa: CASRRPGTGIRRYGYTF

v_call: TRBV27
clone_size: -
d_call: -
j_call: TRBJ2-7
cdr3_length: 15
cdr3_nt: TGTGCCAGCAGTTTTAGTCGAGAAGGGCCCTACGAGCAGTACTTC
cdr3_aa: CASSFSREGPYEQYF

v_call: TRBV6-4
clone_size: once
d_call: -
j_call: TRBJ1-5
cdr3_length: 15
cdr3_nt: TGTGCCAGCAGTGACCGGGGGGTTAGCAATCAGCCCCAGCATTTT
cdr3_aa: CASSDRGVSNQPQHF

v_call: TRBV6-1
clone_size: -
d_call: -
j_call: TRBJ2-1
cdr3_length: 12
cdr3_nt: TGTGCCAGCAGAGAGACTCGTAATGAGCAGTTCTTC
cdr3_aa: CASRETRNEQFF

v_call: TRBV7-9
clone_size: -
d_call: TRBD2
j_call: TRBJ2-7
cdr3_length: 15
cdr3_nt: TGTGCCAGCAGCTTTTCTAGCGGAGGTGCAAGTGAGCAGTACTTC
cdr3_aa: CASSFSSGGASEQYF

v_call: TRBV5-6
clone_size: -
d_call: -
j_call: TRBJ1-1
cdr3_length: 15
cdr3_nt: TGTGCCAGCAGCCCTGAGGGGAGGGAGAACACTGAAGCTTTCTTT
cdr3_aa: CASSPEGRENTEAFF

v_call: TRBV27
clone_size: -
d_call: TRBD2
j_call: TRBJ2-1
cdr3_length: 16
cdr3_nt: TGTGCCAGCAGTTTCTATACGGGACTAGCCCACAATGAGCAGTTCTTC
cdr3_aa: CASSFYTGLAHNEQFF

v_call: TRBV28
clone_size: -
d_call: -
j_call: TRBJ2-5
cdr3_length: 15
cdr3_nt: TGTGCCAGCAGTTTGAGACAGTCGATTGGTGAGACCCAGTACTTC
cdr3_aa: CASSLRQSIGETQYF